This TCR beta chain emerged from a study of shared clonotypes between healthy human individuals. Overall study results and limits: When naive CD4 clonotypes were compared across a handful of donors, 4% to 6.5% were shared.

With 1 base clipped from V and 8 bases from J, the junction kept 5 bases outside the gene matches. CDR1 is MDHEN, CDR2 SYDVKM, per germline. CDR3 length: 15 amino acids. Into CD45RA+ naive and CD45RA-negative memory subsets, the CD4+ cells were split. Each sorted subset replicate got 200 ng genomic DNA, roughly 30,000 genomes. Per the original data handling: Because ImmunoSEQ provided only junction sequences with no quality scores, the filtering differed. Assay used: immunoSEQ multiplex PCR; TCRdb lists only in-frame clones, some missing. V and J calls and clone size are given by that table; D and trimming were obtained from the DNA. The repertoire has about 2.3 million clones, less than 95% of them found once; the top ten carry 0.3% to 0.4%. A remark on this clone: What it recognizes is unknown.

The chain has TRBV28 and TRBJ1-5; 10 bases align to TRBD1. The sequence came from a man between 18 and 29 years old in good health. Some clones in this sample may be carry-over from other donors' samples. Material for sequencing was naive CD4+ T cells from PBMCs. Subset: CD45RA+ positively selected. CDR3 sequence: CASSLLTGGAKPQHF. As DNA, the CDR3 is TGTGCCAGCAGTTTATTGACAGGGGGCGCGAAGCCCCAGCATTTT.